This T cell receptor beta chain was sequenced in a study of cytomegalovirus exposure and HLA in healthy donors. Study-level points and caveats: With later analysis, a missense DCLRE1C variant became linked to TCR beta V- and J-gene trimming.

About this clone itself: Its specificity is unknown.

V was pared by 2 bases and J by 5 bases, with 9 bases between. CDR3 length: 13 amino acids. CDR1 is MGHRA and CDR2 is YSYEKL in the germline V gene. In the PCR, 60 Vbeta and 13 Jbeta primers were used. Measured with immunoSEQ multiplex PCR; TCRdb has only the in-frame clones, and not every one. This table has over 100,000 clones, around 73% appearing once. The source of this sequence is a middle-aged man in good health and CMV-seronegative. Sample: PBMCs. The gene calls are TRBV4-1 and TRBJ1-2; D call uncertain. The CDR3 DNA is TGCGCCAGCAGCCAATTCGTTCGGTATGGCTACACCTTC. Translated: CASSQFVRYGYTF.